The 15 T cell receptor beta chains in this list originate from one sample, sequenced in a study of Graves' ophthalmopathy and Graves' hyperthyroidism. Investigators amplified TCR beta CDR3 regions from RNA transcripts. RT-PCR with HTBI primers came first, then second-round multiplex PCR. TCRdb re-called the multiplex PCR reads through MiXCR, storing one row per CDR3 protein. The data hold roughly 220,000 distinct CDR3 sequences, with around 45% observed a single time. Sequencing was carried out using peripheral blood. The receptors come from an adult man with Graves' ophthalmopathy.

The V and J genes are TRBV6-1 and TRBJ1-4; no definite D call. Trimming pared 6 bases from V and 0 bases from J, leaving 11 bases between. Germline V gene sequence: CDR1 MNHNS, CDR2 SASEGT. CDR3 length equals 15 residues. Here the CDR3 reads CASSAGYATNEKLFF. CDR3 nucleotide sequence: TGTGCCAGCAGCGCAGGATATGCAACTAATGAAAAACTGTTTTTT.

The chain employs TRBV7-6 and TRBJ2-5, with 11 bases that match TRBD2. V gave up 2 bases and J gave up 4 bases; unmatched junction bases: 6. From germline, CDR1 is SGHVS and CDR2 FNYEAQ. The length of the CDR3 is 16 residues. CDR3 DNA: TGTGCCAGCAGCTTAAGACTAGCGGGGATCGGAGAGACCCAGTACTTC. This codes for CASSLRLAGIGETQYF. The variable domain in full, completed from reference TRBV7-6 and TRBJ2-5, reads GAGVSQSPRYKVTKRGQDVALRCDPISGHVSLYWYRQALGQGPEFLTYFNYEAQQDKSGLPNDRFSAERPEGSISTLTIQRTEQRDSAMYRCASSLRLAGIGETQYFGPGTRLLVL.

As regards this clonotype: A junction end diverges from the germline sequence, so it may reflect a read error. The chain recombines TRBV7-2 with TRBJ2-7; possibly TRBD1 for D (6 bases). This CDR3 region has 19 residues. Germline-derived CDR1 and CDR2 are SGHTA and FQGNSA. The CDR3 bases are TGCGCCAGCAGCCAAGATAGGTCGGCAGGGGAGATCCTGGGCCACGAGCAGTACTTC. This codes for CASSQDRSAGEILGHEQYF. The entire variable domain, with the rest obtained from reference TRBV7-2 and TRBJ2-7, is as follows: GAGVSQSPSNKVTEKGKDVELRCDPISGHTALYWYRQSLGQGLEFLIYFQGNSAPDKSGLPSDRFSAERTGGSVSTLTIQRTQQEDSAVYLCASSQDRSAGEILGHEQYFGPGTRLTVT.

This chain joins TRBV29-1 and TRBJ1-2; no firm D call. V was trimmed by 4 bases and J by 1 base, leaving 16 bases between them. This CDR3 comprises 15 residues. Germline V CDR1 and CDR2: SQVTM, ANQGSEA. The CDR3 nucleotides are TGCAGCGTTGTCTTCTTGGCCGACGGTAACTATGGCTACACCTTC. Encoded protein: CSVVFLADGNYGYTF.

CDR3 in amino acids: CAISEPAGGFNYGYTF. Here the CDR3 DNA reads TGTGCCATCAGTGAGCCGGCAGGGGGCTTTAACTATGGCTACACCTTC. The gene calls are TRBV10-3 and TRBJ1-2, with TRBD1 matching 8 bases. J gave up 1 base and V 2 bases, and 6 bases lay outside the gene matches. The CDR3 spans 16 residues. The germline CDR1 and CDR2 sequences are ENHRY and SYGVKD.

This sequence joins TRBV10-3 and TRBJ1-3; a weak D match, TRBD1 (5 bases). CDR3 length: 13 amino acids. Trimming removed 6 bases at V and 7 bases at J, with 13 bases between. CDR1 ENHRY and CDR2 SYGVKD come from the germline V gene. CDR3: CAIRGERENTIYF. The CDR3 DNA reads TGTGCCATCAGGGGGGAGCGAGAGAACACCATATATTTT.

This clonotype was counted many times. The chain uses TRBV29-1 and TRBJ1-2; TRBD1 agrees at 7 bases. CDR3 length: 12 amino acids. With V trimmed by 6 bases and J by 4 bases, 5 bases remained unmatched. Germline V lookup: CDR1 SQVTM, CDR2 ANQGSEA. CDR3 residues: CSVVRDSYGYTF. The CDR3 bases are TGCAGCGTCGTCCGGGACAGCTATGGCTACACCTTC.

This chain joins TRBV2 and TRBJ1-5, with TRBD1 identical over 10 bases. The CDR3 length is 16 residues. Germline CDR1 reads SNHLY; CDR2 reads FYNNEI. The trim removed 6 bases at V and 1 base at J, leaving 6 bases unmatched. The CDR3 here is CASREDRGASNQPQHF. The CDR3 coding sequence is TGTGCCAGCAGAGAGGACAGGGGGGCGAGCAATCAGCCCCAGCATTTT.

The chain joins TRBV5-6 to TRBJ2-7; 9 nucleotides line up with TRBD2. The CDR3 spans 17 residues. CDR1 is SGHDT, CDR2 YYEEEE, per germline. The V and J ends lost 0 bases and 5 bases, in that order; junction bases with no gene match: 12. The CDR3 loop is CASSLVARLAVRDEQYF. The CDR3 DNA is TGTGCCAGCAGCTTGGTGGCGAGACTAGCGGTCCGGGACGAGCAGTACTTC. Full variable domain (outside the CDR3, taken from reference TRBV5-6 and TRBJ2-7): DAGVTQSPTHLIKTRGQQVTLRCSPKSGHDTVSWYQQALGQGPQFIFQYYEEEERQRGNFPDRFSGHQFPNYSSELNVNALLLGDSALYLCASSLVARLAVRDEQYFGPGTRLTVT.

This clonotype was recorded a few times. The chain recombines TRBV10-3 with TRBJ2-5; 10 bases match TRBD2. Germline CDR1 ENHRY, CDR2 SYGVKD. Trimming cost V 3 bases and J 5 bases; bases outside gene matches: 6. This CDR3 has 15 amino acids. CDR3 amino acids: CAISDAPGLAETQYF. CDR3 nucleotides: TGTGCCATCAGTGACGCTCCGGGACTAGCGGAGACCCAGTACTTC.

This sequence joins TRBV7-3 and TRBJ2-5, with 8 nucleotides matching TRBD1. Germline-derived CDR1 and CDR2 are SGHTA and FQGTGA. The CDR3 runs to 16 residues. Trimming removed 2 bases from V and 0 bases from J; junction bases left unmatched: 5. The CDR3 here is CASSLGRTGYQETQYF. Here the CDR3 DNA reads TGTGCCAGCAGCTTAGGTCGGACAGGGTACCAAGAGACCCAGTACTTC. Filled out from reference TRBV7-3 and TRBJ2-5, the complete variable domain reads GAGVSQTPSNKVTEKGKYVELRCDPISGHTALYWYRQSLGQGPEFLIYFQGTGAADDSGLPNDRFFAVRPEGSVSTLKIQRTERGDSAVYLCASSLGRTGYQETQYFGPGTRLLVL.

This clonotype was counted between two and nine times. The V call is TRBV12-3 or TRBV12-4, the J call TRBJ1-5; D unclear. The ends were cut back, 5 bases at V and 8 bases at J, with 13 bases in the middle. This CDR3 is built from 13 residues. CDR3 sequence reads: CASSGIGKEPQHF. The CDR3 DNA reads TGTGCCAGCAGTGGGATTGGAAAGGAGCCCCAGCATTTT.

This clonotype turned up a few times. The J gene is TRBJ1-5, the V gene TRBV20-1; D remains ambiguous. The CDR3 consists of 14 residues. Per germline, CDR1 DFQATT and CDR2 SNEGSKA (reference sequence). The germline V and J ends were trimmed by 4 bases and 2 bases, with 12 bases remaining between them. CDR3 region: CSATGMWGNQPQHF. For the CDR3, the DNA is TGCAGTGCTACTGGGATGTGGGGCAATCAGCCCCAGCATTTT.

The chain employs TRBV6-5 and TRBJ1-6; D is perhaps TRBD1 (5 bases). Trimming took 0 bases from V and 6 from J, leaving 21 bases between them. CDR3 length: 19 amino acids. Germline V CDR1 and CDR2: MNHEY, SVGAGI. The CDR3 coding sequence is TGTGCCAGCAGTTACTCGAAAGCCGCGGCAGGGAGGACTAATTCACCCCTCCACTTT. It encodes CASSYSKAAAGRTNSPLHF.

This clonotype has more than one count but fewer than ten. The V call is TRBV7-9, the J call TRBJ2-5; no firm D call. The CDR3 is 15 residues long. Germline assignment: CDR1 SEHNR and CDR2 FQNEAQ (reference sequence). V was shortened by 1 base and J by 3 bases, with 12 bases between the two germline ends. This chain's CDR3 is CASSLGDLFKETQYF. The CDR3 DNA reads as TGTGCCAGCAGCTTAGGCGACTTATTTAAAGAGACCCAGTACTTC.